Listed here are 8 T cell receptor beta chains from one sample, sequenced in a study of blood T cell repertoires in COVID-19. Repertoires were generated with immunoSEQ multiplex PCR, while TCRdb's copy carries only in-frame clones and drops some. The sample records 250,000 to 300,000 clones, about 85% being singletons. Sample: peripheral blood. The source of these receptors is a man aged 18-30 years with active or convalescent COVID-19.

The CDR3 is CASSLDSGTGETQYF. In nucleotides, the CDR3 is TGTGCCAGCAGTTTAGATTCCGGGACAGGAGAGACCCAGTACTTC. The chain couples TRBV9 to TRBJ2-5, with TRBD1 identical over 8 bases. The length of the CDR3 is 15 residues. V lost 5 bases, J lost 4 bases, and 10 bases stayed unmatched. The germline V gene encodes CDR1 SGDLS and CDR2 YYNGEE.

This rearrangement joins TRBV5-1 to TRBJ2-7; TRBD1 matches at 9 bases. The V segment lost 3 bases and the J segment 4 bases; nucleotides outside the gene matches: 5. Germline V gene data show CDR1 as SGHRS and CDR2 as YFSETQ. The CDR3 has 14 amino acids. CDR3 nucleotide sequence: TGCGCCAGCAGCTCCTGGACAGGGGATTACGAGCAGTACTTC. This codes for CASSSWTGDYEQYF. The whole variable domain, remainder taken from reference TRBV5-1 and TRBJ2-7, is KAGVTQTPRYLIKTRGQQVTLSCSPISGHRSVSWYQQTPGQGLQFLFEYFSETQRNKGNFPGRFSGRQFSNSRSEMNVSTLELGDSALYLCASSSWTGDYEQYFGPGTRLTVT.

This chain connects TRBV10-3 to TRBJ2-1; 8 bases fit TRBD1. Trimming took 2 bases from V and 7 from J; bases not matched to a gene: 7. CDR1 and CDR2 from the germline V gene are ENHRY and SYGVKD. This CDR3 is built from 15 residues. This chain's CDR3 is CAISEGQGRSNEQFF. The DNA for the CDR3 is TGTGCCATCAGTGAGGGACAGGGTAGGAGTAATGAGCAGTTCTTC.

V and J are TRBV9 and TRBJ2-7; 9 bases fit TRBD2. Germline CDR1 and CDR2: SGDLS and YYNGEE. This CDR3 contains 15 residues. Trimming removed 0 bases from V and 3 bases from J; junction bases left unmatched: 4. The CDR3 region is CASSVGTSGYYEQYF. The CDR3 DNA reads TGTGCCAGCAGCGTAGGTACTAGCGGGTACTACGAGCAGTACTTC. Looking up the rest from reference TRBV9 and TRBJ2-7 gives the full variable domain: DSGVTQTPKHLITATGQRVTLRCSPRSGDLSVYWYQQSLDQGLQFLIQYYNGEERAKGNILERFSAQQFPDLHSELNLSSLELGDSALYFCASSVGTSGYYEQYFGPGTRLTVT.

This clone has just one count. The gene calls are TRBV21-1 and TRBJ1-2; the table assigns TRBD1, which was not confirmed against the DNA. TRBV21-1 is a listed pseudogene. This CDR3 has 16 amino acids. The CDR3 sequence is CASSKALDSRFCGYTF. The DNA for the CDR3 is TGTGCCAGCAGCAAAGCCCTGGACAGTCGGTTTTGTGGCTACACCTTC.

The CDR3 DNA is TGTGCCAGCAGGACCGACAAGGACACTGAAGCTTTCTTT. Residues: CASRTDKDTEAFF. V and J are TRBV6-4 and TRBJ1-1; D is unclear. Germline-derived CDR1 and CDR2 are MRHNA and SNTAGT. The CDR3 loop spans 13 amino acids. With 6 bases removed from V and 3 bases from J, the gap between germline ends came to 11 bases.

This clone was picked up one time. This chain uses TRBV13 with TRBJ1-4; D is perhaps TRBD1 (5 bases). The CDR3 sequence is 15 residues long. With 6 bases removed from V and 5 bases from J, the gap between germline ends came to 16 bases. Germline V gene sequence: CDR1 PRHDT, CDR2 FYEKMQ (reference sequence). The CDR3 reads CASSPPDSRNEKLFF. CDR3 DNA: TGTGCCAGCAGTCCCCCTGACAGCAGGAATGAAAAACTGTTTTTT.

The chain links TRBV5-4 to TRBJ2-1; TRBD2 might be the D (6 bases). V lost 2 bases, J lost 1 base, and 10 bases lay in between. Germline CDR1 is SGHNT and CDR2 is YYREEE (reference sequence). The CDR3 contains 15 residues. The CDR3 DNA sequence: TGTGCCAGCAGCTTTTCCAGCGGGTCCTACAATGAGCAGTTCTTC. This translates into CASSFSSGSYNEQFF.